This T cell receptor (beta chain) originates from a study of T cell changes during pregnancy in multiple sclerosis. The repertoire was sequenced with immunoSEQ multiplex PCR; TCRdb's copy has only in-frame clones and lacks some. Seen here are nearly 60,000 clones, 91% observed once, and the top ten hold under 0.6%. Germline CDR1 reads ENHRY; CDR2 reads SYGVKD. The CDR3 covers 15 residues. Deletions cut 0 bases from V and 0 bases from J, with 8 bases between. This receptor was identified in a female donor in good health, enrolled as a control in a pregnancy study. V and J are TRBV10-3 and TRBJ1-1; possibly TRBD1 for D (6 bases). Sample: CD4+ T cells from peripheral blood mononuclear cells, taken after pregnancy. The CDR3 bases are TGTGCCATCAGTGAGTCGGGACACTTGAACACTGAAGCTTTCTTT. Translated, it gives CAISESGHLNTEAFF.